This T cell receptor (beta chain) was captured by sequencing in a study of neurological immune-mediated disorders. The study, taken as a whole, reports: Across subjects, expanded clones had no CDR3 amino acid sequences in common, pointing to private repertoires in all groups.

Sorted libraries drew on approximately 1 million CD4+ or CD8+ T cells. In its sample, this clonotype was seen many times. Antigen specificity is unknown. Each TCR transcript was tagged with a 10-nucleotide random UMI during 5'RACE. TCRdb fed the 5' RACE reads into MiXCR, producing one record per CDR3 protein. The data contain tens of thousands of distinct CDR3 sequences, 4% of them singletons. This CDR3 comprises 14 residues. The J segment lost 2 bases and the V segment lost 7 bases, leaving 4 bases of the junction unmatched. From germline, CDR1 is ENHRY and CDR2 SYGVKD. Sequencing was carried out using CD4+ T cells from blood. This TCR was sampled from a middle-aged woman with multiple sclerosis. The rearrangement links TRBV10-3 to TRBJ2-3; 9 bases line up with TRBD2. The CDR3 is CAIMRGGPTDTQYF. The CDR3, as DNA: TGTGCCATCATGCGGGGGGGCCCCACAGATACGCAGTATTTT.